Below, 17 T cell receptor beta chains from the same sample are listed, as sequenced in a study of human T cells and chemical hapten exposure. MiXCR, applied by TCRdb to the RACE reads, yields one record per CDR3 protein. The sample yields around 99,000 distinct CDR3 sequences, 12% seen once. The time point here: patch test 1, 2 weeks after DPC sensitization. The treatment is: therapeutic diphenylcyclopropenone sensitization with weekly scalp DPC. The sequencing here drew on whole blood, taken in connection with sensitization to the hapten diphenylcyclopropenone (DPC). The receptors were sampled from a woman in her thirties or forties with alopecia areata. Some clones in this sample may be carry-over from other donors' samples.

At least ten counts were recorded for this clonotype. V is TRBV5-5 and J is TRBJ2-1; 12 nucleotides match TRBD1. V lost 4 bases and J lost 3; bases outside the gene matches: 8. This CDR3 is built from 17 residues. Germline CDR1 SGHKS, CDR2 YYEKEE (reference sequence). CDR3 sequence (DNA): TGTGCCAGCAGCAGGGACAGGGGGCTAGCAAACTACAATGAGCAGTTCTTC. Translated, it gives CASSRDRGLANYNEQFF.

The chain joins TRBV20-1 to TRBJ2-7; the match to TRBD2 covers 14 bases. This CDR3 contains 20 residues. The V segment lost 0 bases and the J segment 1 base; nucleotides outside the gene matches: 14. CDR1 is DFQATT, CDR2 SNEGSKA, per germline (reference sequence). The DNA for the CDR3 is TGCAGTGCTAGAGATCCCACCGGGACTAGCGGGAGTACCGGATCCTACGAGCAGTACTTC. This encodes CSARDPTGTSGSTGSYEQYF.

This clonotype was counted ten times or more. In DNA, the CDR3 is TGTGCCAGCAGCACAAGTCGGGGGACAGATACGCAGTATTTT. This translates into CASSTSRGTDTQYF. The gene calls are TRBV28 and TRBJ2-3, with D tentatively TRBD2 (6 bases). The CDR3 length is 14 residues. V was trimmed by 6 bases and J by 3 bases, leaving 13 bases between them. The germline CDR1 and CDR2 sequences are MDHEN and SYDVKM.

In this sample, this clonotype turned up a few times. V usage is TRBV6-6 and J usage is TRBJ1-2; D is unclear. The CDR3 sequence is 15 residues long. Trimming removed 1 base at V and 4 bases at J, with 13 bases between. Germline CDR1 reads MNHNY; CDR2 reads SVGAGI (reference sequence). DNA of the CDR3: TGTGCCAGCAGTTACTATGAGCGATCTAGCTATGGCTACACCTTC. Translation: CASSYYERSSYGYTF.

Only a few counts were recorded for this clonotype. The genes are TRBV7-2 and TRBJ1-4; 8 bases are a match to TRBD1. The CDR3 runs to 16 residues. Germline V gene sequence: CDR1 SGHTA, CDR2 FQGNSA. The ends lost 0 bases at V and 5 bases at J; junction bases unmatched: 5. The CDR3 region has the DNA TGTGCCAGCAGCTTAGCGTCAGGGGGCGCGAATGAAAAACTGTTTTTT. Its protein product is CASSLASGGANEKLFF.

This chain uses TRBV5-5 with TRBJ2-3; TRBD1 is a possible D gene (6 bases). CDR3 length equals 15 residues. Trimming stripped 0 bases from V and 1 base from J, with 9 bases between. Germline V gene sequence: CDR1 SGHKS, CDR2 YYEKEE (reference sequence). The CDR3 spells CASSLARGGTDTQYF. The DNA of the CDR3 is TGTGCCAGCAGCTTGGCCAGGGGAGGCACAGATACGCAGTATTTT.

This rearrangement joins TRBV28 to TRBJ1-1; unclear D gene. Germline V gives CDR1 MDHEN, CDR2 SYDVKM. The CDR3 covers 13 residues. Deletions cut 5 bases from V and 0 bases from J, with 7 bases between. DNA of the CDR3: TGTGCCAGCAGTGGCGTCATGAACACTGAAGCTTTCTTT. Its protein is CASSGVMNTEAFF.

This chain links TRBV28 with TRBJ2-2; TRBD2 aligns across 8 bases. V shed 5 bases, J shed 6 bases, and the junction held 8 bases outside the gene matches. Germline V gene sequence: CDR1 MDHEN, CDR2 SYDVKM. The CDR3 runs 15 residues. The CDR3 nucleotides are TGTGCCAGCAGTGCCTTGGAACTAGCGGCCGGGGAGCTGTTTTTT. Translated: CASSALELAAGELFF.

This clonotype was counted a few times. V and J are TRBV28 and TRBJ2-7; the match to TRBD2 covers 14 bases. Unmatched junction bases numbered 5, after V lost 4 bases and J lost 6 bases. The germline V gene has CDR1 MDHEN and CDR2 SYDVKM. The CDR3 consists of 15 residues. The CDR3, as DNA: TGTGCCAGCAGTTCGGGGACTAGCGGGAGCCGCGAGCAGTACTTC. Protein: CASSSGTSGSREQYF. Full variable domain (missing parts from reference TRBV28 and TRBJ2-7): DVKVTQSSRYLVKRTGEKVFLECVQDMDHENMFWYRQDPGLGLRLIYFSYDVKMKEKGDIPEGYSVSREKKERFSLILESASTNQTSMYLCASSSGTSGSREQYFGPGTRLTVT.

This clonotype was seen a handful of times. The chain links TRBV20-1 to TRBJ2-2; D is ambiguous. CDR1 is DFQATT, CDR2 SNEGSKA, per germline (reference sequence). This CDR3 contains 15 residues. Trimming took 2 bases from V and 0 from J, leaving 10 bases between them. The CDR3 coding sequence is TGCAGTGCTAGATCCCAGCTACCGAACACCGGGGAGCTGTTTTTT. It codes for CSARSQLPNTGELFF.

A single count supports this clonotype. V and J are TRBV7-9 and TRBJ1-1; D uncertain. Germline CDR1 and CDR2: SEHNR and FQNEAQ (reference sequence). The CDR3 has 14 residues. Trimming removed 6 bases at V and 0 bases at J, with 11 bases between. The CDR3 reads CASRSISMNTEAFF. The DNA of the CDR3 is TGTGCCAGCAGATCGATAAGCATGAACACTGAAGCTTTCTTT.

This sequence joins TRBV19 and TRBJ2-1; TRBD2 might be the D (5 bases). The germline gives CDR1 LNHDA, CDR2 SQIVND (reference sequence). The CDR3 has 14 residues. The V gene lost 7 bases and the J gene lost 5 bases, with 15 bases spanning the gap. CDR3 sequence: CASTEGALDNEQFF. CDR3 DNA: TGTGCCAGTACTGAGGGAGCCCTAGACAATGAGCAGTTCTTC.

The chain employs TRBV20-1 and TRBJ2-6; the D gene is possibly TRBD1 (6 bases). CDR1 is DFQATT and CDR2 is SNEGSKA in the germline V gene (reference sequence). The CDR3 is made up of 15 amino acids. V lost 2 bases and J lost 4, with 12 bases in between. In nucleotides, the CDR3 is TGCAGTGCTAGAACACAGGGAGCCGGGGCCAACGTCCTGACTTTC. It translates to CSARTQGAGANVLTF.

J is TRBJ2-7 and V is TRBV6-5; D perhaps matches TRBD1 (6 bases). The CDR3 extends over 15 amino acids. Germline V CDR1 and CDR2: MNHEY, SVGAGI. V was cut by 0 bases and J by 4 bases, with 13 bases left in between. Here the CDR3 DNA reads TGTGCCAGCAGTTACTCGAACCAGGGGATATACGAGCAGTACTTC. It yields the protein CASSYSNQGIYEQYF.

This clonotype was seen a few times. The V gene is TRBV6-2 or TRBV6-3, the J gene TRBJ2-1; D gene ambiguous. Looked up from germline, CDR1 is MNHEY and CDR2 is SVGEGT. The V gene lost 4 bases and the J gene lost 10 bases, with 11 bases spanning the gap. The length of the CDR3 is 12 residues. The CDR3 here is CASSSWMREQFF. The CDR3 nucleotides are TGTGCCAGCAGTTCCTGGATGCGCGAGCAGTTCTTC.

A few counts support this clonotype. The chain couples TRBV2 to TRBJ1-1; TRBD1 is a possible D gene (5 bases). Germline V gene lookup returns CDR1 SNHLY and CDR2 FYNNEI. V was clipped by 6 bases and J by 4 bases, with 12 bases between them. The CDR3 spans 13 residues. The CDR3 spells CASRTGVATEAFF. DNA for the CDR3: TGTGCCAGCAGGACGGGGGTGGCCACTGAAGCTTTCTTT.

This clonotype showed up many times. The rearrangement links TRBV18 to TRBJ2-5; 9 bases map to TRBD1. Germline loops: CDR1 KGHSH, CDR2 LQKENI. The CDR3 consists of 13 residues. The junction had 9 bases not matched to a gene; V was cut back by 6 bases and J by 10 bases. In nucleotides, the CDR3 is TGTGCCAGCTCGACCGGGACAGGGCGATTCCAGTACTTC. Translation: CASSTGTGRFQYF.